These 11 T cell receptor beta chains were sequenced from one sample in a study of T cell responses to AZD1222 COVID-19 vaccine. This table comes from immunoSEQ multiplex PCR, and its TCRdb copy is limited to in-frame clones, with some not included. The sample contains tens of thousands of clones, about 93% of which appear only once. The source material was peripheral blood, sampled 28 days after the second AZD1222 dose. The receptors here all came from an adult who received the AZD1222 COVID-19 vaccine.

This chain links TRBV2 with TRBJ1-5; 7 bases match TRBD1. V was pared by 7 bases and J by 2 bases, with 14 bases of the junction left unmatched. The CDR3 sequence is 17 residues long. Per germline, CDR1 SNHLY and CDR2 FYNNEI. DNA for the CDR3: TGTGCCAGCAAGGGACAGCCCGCGGGTTTTGGCAATCAGCCCCAGCATTTT. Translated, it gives CASKGQPAGFGNQPQHF.

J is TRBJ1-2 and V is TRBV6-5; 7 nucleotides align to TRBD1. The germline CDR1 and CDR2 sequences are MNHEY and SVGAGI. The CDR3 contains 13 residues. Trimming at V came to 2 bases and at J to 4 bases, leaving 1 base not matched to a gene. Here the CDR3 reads CASSYDRVYGYTF. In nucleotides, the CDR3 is TGTGCCAGCAGTTACGACAGGGTCTATGGCTACACCTTC.

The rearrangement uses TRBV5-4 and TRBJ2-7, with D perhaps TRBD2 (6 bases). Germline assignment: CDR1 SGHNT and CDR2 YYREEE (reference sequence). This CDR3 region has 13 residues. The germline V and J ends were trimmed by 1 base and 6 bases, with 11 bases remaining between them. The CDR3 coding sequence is TGTGCCAGCAGCTTGTGGGGACTTGGCGAGCAGTACTTC. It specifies CASSLWGLGEQYF.

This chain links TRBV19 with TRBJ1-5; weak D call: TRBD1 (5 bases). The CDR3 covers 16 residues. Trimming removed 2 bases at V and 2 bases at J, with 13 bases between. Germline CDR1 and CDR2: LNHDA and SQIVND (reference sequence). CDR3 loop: CASSIHAGEGNQPQHF. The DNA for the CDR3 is TGTGCCAGTAGTATACATGCGGGGGAGGGCAATCAGCCCCAGCATTTT.

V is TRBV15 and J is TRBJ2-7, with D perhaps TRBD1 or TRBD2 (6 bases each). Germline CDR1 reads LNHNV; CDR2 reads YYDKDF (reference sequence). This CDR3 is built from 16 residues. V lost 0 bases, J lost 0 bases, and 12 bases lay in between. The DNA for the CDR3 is TGTGCCACCAGCAGAGATCTGGGGGGCAGCTCCTACGAGCAGTACTTC. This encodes CATSRDLGGSSYEQYF. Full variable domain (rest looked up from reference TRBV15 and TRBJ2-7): DAMVIQNPRYQVTQFGKPVTLSCSQTLNHNVMYWYQQKSSQAPKLLFHYYDKDFNNEADTPDNFQSRRPNTSFCFLDIRSPGLGDTAMYLCATSRDLGGSSYEQYFGPGTRLTVT.

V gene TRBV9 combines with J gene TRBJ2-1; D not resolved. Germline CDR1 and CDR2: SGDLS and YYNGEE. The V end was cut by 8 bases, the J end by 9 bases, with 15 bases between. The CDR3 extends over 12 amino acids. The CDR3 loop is CAREQLNIEQFF. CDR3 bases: TGTGCCAGGGAACAGTTAAACATTGAGCAGTTCTTC.

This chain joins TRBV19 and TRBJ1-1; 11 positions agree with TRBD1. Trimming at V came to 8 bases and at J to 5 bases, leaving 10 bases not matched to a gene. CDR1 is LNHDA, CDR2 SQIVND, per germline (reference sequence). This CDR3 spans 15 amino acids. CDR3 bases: TGTGCCAGTTCCGGACAGGGGGCTTTTAGGACTGAAGCTTTCTTT. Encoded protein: CASSGQGAFRTEAFF.

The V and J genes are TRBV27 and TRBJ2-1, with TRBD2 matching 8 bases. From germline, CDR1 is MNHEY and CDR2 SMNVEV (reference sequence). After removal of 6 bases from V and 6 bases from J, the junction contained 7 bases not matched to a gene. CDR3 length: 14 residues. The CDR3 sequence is CASRGETSANEQFF. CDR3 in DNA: TGTGCCAGCAGGGGTGAGACTAGCGCCAATGAGCAGTTCTTC.

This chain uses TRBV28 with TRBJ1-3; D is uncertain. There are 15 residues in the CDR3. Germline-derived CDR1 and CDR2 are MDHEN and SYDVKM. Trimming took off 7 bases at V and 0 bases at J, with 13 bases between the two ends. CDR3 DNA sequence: TGTGCCAGCAAATCCAGGTACAGCTCTGGAAACACCATATATTTT. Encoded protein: CASKSRYSSGNTIYF.

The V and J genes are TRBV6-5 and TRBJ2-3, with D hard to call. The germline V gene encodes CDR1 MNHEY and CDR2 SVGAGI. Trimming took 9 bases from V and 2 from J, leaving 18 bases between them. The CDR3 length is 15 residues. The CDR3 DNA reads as TGTGCCAGTGCGTGGGAAGGTTACCCCACAGATACGCAGTATTTT. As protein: CASAWEGYPTDTQYF.

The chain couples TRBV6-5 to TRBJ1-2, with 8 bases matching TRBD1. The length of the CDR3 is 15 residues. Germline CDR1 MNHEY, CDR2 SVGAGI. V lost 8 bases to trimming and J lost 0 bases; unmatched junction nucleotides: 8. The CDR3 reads CASLDRAHANYGYTF. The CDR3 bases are TGTGCCAGCCTGGACAGGGCGCACGCTAACTATGGCTACACCTTC.